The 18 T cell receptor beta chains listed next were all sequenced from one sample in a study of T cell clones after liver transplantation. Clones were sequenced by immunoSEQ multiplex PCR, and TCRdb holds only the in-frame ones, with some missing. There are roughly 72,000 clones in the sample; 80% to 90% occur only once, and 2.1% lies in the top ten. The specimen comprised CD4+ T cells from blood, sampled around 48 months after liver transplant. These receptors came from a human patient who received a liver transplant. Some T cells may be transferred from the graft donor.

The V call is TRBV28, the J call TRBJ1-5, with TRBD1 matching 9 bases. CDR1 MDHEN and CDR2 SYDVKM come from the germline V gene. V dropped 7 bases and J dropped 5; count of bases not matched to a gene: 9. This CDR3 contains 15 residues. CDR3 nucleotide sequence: TGTGCCAGCACCCCCCCCGGGACAGGGTATCAGCCCCAGCATTTT. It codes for CASTPPGTGYQPQHF. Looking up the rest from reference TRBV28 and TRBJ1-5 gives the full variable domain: DVKVTQSSRYLVKRTGEKVFLECVQDMDHENMFWYRQDPGLGLRLIYFSYDVKMKEKGDIPEGYSVSREKKERFSLILESASTNQTSMYLCASTPPGTGYQPQHFGDGTRLSIL.

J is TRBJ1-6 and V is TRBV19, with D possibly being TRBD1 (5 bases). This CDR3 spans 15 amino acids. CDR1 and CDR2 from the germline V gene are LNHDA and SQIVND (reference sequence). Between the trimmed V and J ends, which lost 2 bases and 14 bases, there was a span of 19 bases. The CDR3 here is CASSISWGPGRSLHF. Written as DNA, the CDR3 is TGTGCCAGTAGTATAAGTTGGGGACCCGGCAGGTCCCTCCACTTT.

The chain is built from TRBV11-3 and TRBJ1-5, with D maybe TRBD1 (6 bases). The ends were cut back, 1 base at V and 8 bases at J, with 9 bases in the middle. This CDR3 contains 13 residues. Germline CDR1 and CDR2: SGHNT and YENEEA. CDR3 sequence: CASSLGRGKPQHF. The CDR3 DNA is TGTGCCAGCAGCTTAGGAAGGGGGAAGCCCCAGCATTTT. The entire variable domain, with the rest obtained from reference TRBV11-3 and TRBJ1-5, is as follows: EAGVVQSPRYKIIEKKQPVAFWCNPISGHNTLYWYLQNLGQGPELLIRYENEEAVDDSQLPKDRFSAERLKGVDSTLKIQPAELGDSAVYLCASSLGRGKPQHFGDGTRLSIL.

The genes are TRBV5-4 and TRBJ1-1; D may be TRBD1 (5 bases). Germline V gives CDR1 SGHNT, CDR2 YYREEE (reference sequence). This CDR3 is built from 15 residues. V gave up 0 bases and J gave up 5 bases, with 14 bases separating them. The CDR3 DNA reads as TGTGCCAGCAGCTTGGTTACGGGGACGGGGACTGAAGCTTTCTTT. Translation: CASSLVTGTGTEAFF.

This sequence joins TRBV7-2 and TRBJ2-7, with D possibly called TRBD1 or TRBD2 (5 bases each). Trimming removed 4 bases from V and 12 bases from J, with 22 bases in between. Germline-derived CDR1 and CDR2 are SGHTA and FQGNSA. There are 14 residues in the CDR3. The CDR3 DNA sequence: TGTGCCAGCAGCTATCCGGGACCCAGATCGTCCCCGTACTTC. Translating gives CASSYPGPRSSPYF.

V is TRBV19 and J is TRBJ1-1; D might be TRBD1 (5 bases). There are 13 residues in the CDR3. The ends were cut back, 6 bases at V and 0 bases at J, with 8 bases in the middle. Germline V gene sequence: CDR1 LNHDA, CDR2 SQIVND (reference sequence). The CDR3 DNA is TGTGCCAGTAGACTGACAGTGAACACTGAAGCTTTCTTT. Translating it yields CASRLTVNTEAFF. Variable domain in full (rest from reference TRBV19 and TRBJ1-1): DGGITQSPKYLFRKEGQNVTLSCEQNLNHDAMYWYRQDPGQGLRLIYYSQIVNDFQKGDIAEGYSVSREKKESFPLTVTSAQKNPTAFYLCASRLTVNTEAFFGQGTRLTVV.

The CDR3: CASSEGIRGRGYTF. CDR3 DNA: TGTGCCAGCTCAGAAGGGATCAGGGGCAGAGGCTACACCTTC. This sequence joins TRBV18 and TRBJ1-2; a possible D gene is TRBD1 (6 bases). Trimming shortened V by 5 bases and J by 8 bases, and 18 bases separated the two germline ends. This CDR3 comprises 14 residues. The germline V gene encodes CDR1 KGHSH and CDR2 LQKENI.

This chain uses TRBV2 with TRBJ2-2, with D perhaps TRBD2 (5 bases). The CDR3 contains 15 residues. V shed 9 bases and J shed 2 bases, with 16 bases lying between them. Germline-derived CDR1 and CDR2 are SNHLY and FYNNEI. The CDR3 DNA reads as TGTGCCAGTCAACCGCGGGCTGTTAACACCGGGGAGCTGTTTTTT. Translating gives CASQPRAVNTGELFF.

The CDR3 nucleotides are TGTGCCATCAGTGAGTCGGAACTAATGAACACTGAAGCTTTCTTT. Protein: CAISESELMNTEAFF. The gene calls are TRBV10-3 and TRBJ1-1; D remains ambiguous. The CDR3 runs 15 residues. Germline V CDR1 and CDR2: ENHRY, SYGVKD. Trimming removed 0 bases at V and 0 bases at J, with 8 bases between.

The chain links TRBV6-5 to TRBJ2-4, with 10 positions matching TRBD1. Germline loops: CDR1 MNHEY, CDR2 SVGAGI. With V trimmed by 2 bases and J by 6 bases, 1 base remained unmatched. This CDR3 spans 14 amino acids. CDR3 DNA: TGTGCCAGCAGTTACCGGGACAGGGGAAACATTCAGTACTTC. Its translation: CASSYRDRGNIQYF.

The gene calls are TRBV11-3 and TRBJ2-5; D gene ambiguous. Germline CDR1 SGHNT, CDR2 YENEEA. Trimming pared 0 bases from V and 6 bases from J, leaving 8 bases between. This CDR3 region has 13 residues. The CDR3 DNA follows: TGTGCCAGCAGCTTAGATACGGCGCAGACCCAGTACTTC. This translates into CASSLDTAQTQYF.

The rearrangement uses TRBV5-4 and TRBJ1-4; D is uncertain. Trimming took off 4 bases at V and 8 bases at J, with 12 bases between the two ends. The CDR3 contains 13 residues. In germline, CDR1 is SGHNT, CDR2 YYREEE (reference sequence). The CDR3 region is CASSQRGKEKLFF. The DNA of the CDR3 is TGTGCCAGCAGCCAAAGAGGCAAGGAAAAACTGTTTTTT.

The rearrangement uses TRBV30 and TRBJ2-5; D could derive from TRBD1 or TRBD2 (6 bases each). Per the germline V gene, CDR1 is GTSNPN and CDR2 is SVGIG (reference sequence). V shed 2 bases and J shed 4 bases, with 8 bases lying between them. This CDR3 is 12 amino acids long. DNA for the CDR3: TGTGCCTGGAGTCCGGGGGCAGAGACCCAGTACTTC. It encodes CAWSPGAETQYF.

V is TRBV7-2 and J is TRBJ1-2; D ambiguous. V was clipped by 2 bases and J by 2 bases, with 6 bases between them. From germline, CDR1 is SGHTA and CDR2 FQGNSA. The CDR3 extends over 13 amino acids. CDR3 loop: CASSLLENYGYTF. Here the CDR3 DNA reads TGTGCCAGCAGCTTATTGGAAAACTATGGCTACACCTTC.

The CDR3 region has the DNA TGTGCCAGTAGTATGGGACAGGTAAACACCGGGGAGCTGTTTTTT. Protein: CASSMGQVNTGELFF. This chain connects TRBV19 to TRBJ2-2; 8 bases line up with TRBD1. CDR3 length: 15 amino acids. CDR1 is LNHDA, CDR2 SQIVND, per germline (reference sequence). After removal of 3 bases from V and 2 bases from J, the junction contained 2 bases not matched to a gene.

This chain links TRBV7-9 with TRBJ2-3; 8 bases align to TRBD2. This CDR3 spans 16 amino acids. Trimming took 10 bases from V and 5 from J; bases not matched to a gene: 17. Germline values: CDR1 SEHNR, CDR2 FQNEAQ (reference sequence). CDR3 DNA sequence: TGTGCCACGTCGGACAGCGGGGGCCGCCACATAGATACGCAGTATTTT. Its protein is CATSDSGGRHIDTQYF.

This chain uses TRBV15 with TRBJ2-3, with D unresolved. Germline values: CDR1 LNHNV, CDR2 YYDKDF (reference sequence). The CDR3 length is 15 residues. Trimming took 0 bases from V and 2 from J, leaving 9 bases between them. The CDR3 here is CATSRDNPYTDTQYF. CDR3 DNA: TGTGCCACCAGCAGAGATAACCCTTACACAGATACGCAGTATTTT.

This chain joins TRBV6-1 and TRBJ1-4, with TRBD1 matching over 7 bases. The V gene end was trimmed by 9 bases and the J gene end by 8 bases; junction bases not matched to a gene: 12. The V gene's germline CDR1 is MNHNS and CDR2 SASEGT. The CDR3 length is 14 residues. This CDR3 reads CASHRGPGGEKLFF. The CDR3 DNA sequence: TGTGCCAGTCACAGGGGTCCCGGGGGGGAAAAACTGTTTTTT.